Detailed here is one TCR beta chain. The record originates from a study of blood T cell repertoires in COVID-19. Study at large: The United States, Italy and Spain were the sources of the acute and convalescent COVID-19 samples. Sources were T cells, B-cell-depleted T cells, or PBMCs; the material itself was cDNA or gDNA.

The CDR3 covers 13 residues. The germline V and J ends were trimmed by 4 bases and 5 bases, with 12 bases remaining between them. Germline V gives CDR1 SGHRS, CDR2 YFSETQ. Per the authors' pipeline: Estimated nucleated cell counts came from reference gene primer amplification. Produced via immunoSEQ multiplex PCR; TCRdb's table is partial and in-frame only. V and J calls plus clone size are reproduced from that table; the DNA served to infer D and trimming. This repertoire shows roughly 170,000 clones, more than 80% found once; its top ten account for roughly 7%. The sequence was obtained from a human donor in a cohort sampled during active COVID-19. The sample comprised peripheral blood. The chain uses TRBV5-1 and TRBJ1-2; D not certain. In DNA form, the CDR3 reads TGCGCCAGCAGCCCGGACGGAGGGTATGGCTACACCTTC. The encoded protein is CASSPDGGYGYTF.